This T cell receptor beta chain was recorded in a study of T-cell reconstitution after alpha-beta-depleted transplantation in children. This clonotype has more than one count but fewer than ten. Unique molecular identifiers were incorporated into the prepared TCRbeta library. TCRdb re-analysed the PCR reads in MiXCR, keeping a single row per CDR3 protein. This table has a few hundred thousand distinct CDR3 sequences, about a tenth appearing once. Per germline, CDR1 MNHNS and CDR2 SASEGT. The CDR3 is 13 residues long. V gave up 8 bases and J gave up 5 bases, with 13 bases separating them. The receptor was derived from a human donor who donated a stem cell graft to a child with acute lymphoblastic leukemia. The starting material was PBMCs from the stem cell graft donor, obtained from the stem cell graft. This chain connects TRBV6-1 to TRBJ1-5; D might be TRBD1 (6 bases). The CDR3 loop reads CASSGARDQPQHF. CDR3 DNA: TGTGCCAGCTCGGGGGCGCGGGATCAGCCCCAGCATTTT.